The 24 T cell receptor beta chains in this list originate from one sample, sequenced in a study of Ad26.COV2.S vaccination and SARS-CoV-2 variants. TCRdb keeps only in-frame clones here, not all; method: immunoSEQ multiplex PCR. The repertoire consists of 350,000 to 500,000 clones, with approximately 90% occurring once and the leading ten covering 3.5% to 4%. Treatment reported: some 20 received Ad26.COV2.S at low or high dose, single or two shots; several received placebo; per-sample allocation not given. Sampling occurred on day 63 after the first vaccine or placebo injection. This material consisted of peripheral blood, taken in a trial of Ad26.COV2.S vaccine versus placebo. Every receptor here comes from a person aged 18-65 years who received the Ad26.COV2.S COVID-19 vaccine or a placebo.

The chain carries TRBV9 and TRBJ1-5; D perhaps matches TRBD1 (6 bases). Germline values: CDR1 SGDLS, CDR2 YYNGEE. The CDR3 has 14 residues. The germline V and J ends were trimmed by 3 bases and 3 bases, with 10 bases remaining between them. In DNA form, the CDR3 reads TGTGCCAGCAGCGCAACAGGGCTCAATCAGCCCCAGCATTTT. Translating it yields CASSATGLNQPQHF.

This rearrangement joins TRBV27 to TRBJ2-5; 13 nucleotides align to TRBD2. CDR3 length: 16 amino acids. The V and J ends lost 3 bases and 5 bases, in that order; junction bases with no gene match: 6. The germline CDR1 and CDR2 sequences are MNHEY and SMNVEV (reference sequence). The CDR3 region is CASSLGLAGSEETQYF. CDR3 sequence (DNA): TGTGCCAGCAGTTTGGGACTAGCGGGGTCGGAGGAGACCCAGTACTTC.

V usage is TRBV7-2 and J usage is TRBJ1-5, with D possibly being TRBD1 (6 bases). The CDR3 has 17 amino acids. Germline CDR1 is SGHTA and CDR2 is FQGNSA. V dropped 1 base and J dropped 2 bases, with 15 bases sitting between them. The CDR3, as DNA: TGTGCCAGCAGCTTAGTGGGGGGCCCGGATGGCAATCAGCCCCAGCATTTT. The encoded protein is CASSLVGGPDGNQPQHF.

V is TRBV9 and J is TRBJ1-2; D may be TRBD1 (5 bases). V lost 4 bases to trimming and J lost 4 bases, with 14 bases between them. From germline, CDR1 is SGDLS and CDR2 YYNGEE. The CDR3 length is 14 residues. CDR3 amino acids: CASSPIDSIYGYTF. In DNA form, the CDR3 reads TGTGCCAGCAGCCCAATAGACAGCATCTATGGCTACACCTTC. Based on the CDR3 plus reference TRBV9 and TRBJ1-2, the full variable domain is DSGVTQTPKHLITATGQRVTLRCSPRSGDLSVYWYQQSLDQGLQFLIQYYNGEERAKGNILERFSAQQFPDLHSELNLSSLELGDSALYFCASSPIDSIYGYTFGSGTRLTVV.

The chain is built from TRBV5-1 and TRBJ2-5; 9 bases map to TRBD1. V trimming: 1 base; J trimming: 5 bases; junction bases outside the gene matches: 6. The CDR3 is 15 residues long. Per the germline V gene, CDR1 is SGHRS and CDR2 is YFSETQ. The chain's CDR3 is CASSLTGGLRETQYF. The CDR3 DNA sequence: TGCGCCAGCAGCTTGACAGGGGGCCTGAGGGAGACCCAGTACTTC.

This chain uses TRBV27 with TRBJ2-5; 7 nucleotides agree with TRBD2. CDR3 length: 15 residues. After removal of 0 bases from V and 2 bases from J, the junction contained 3 bases not matched to a gene. Germline V gene lookup returns CDR1 MNHEY and CDR2 SMNVEV (reference sequence). This chain's CDR3 is CASSLSWTRQETQYF. CDR3 coding DNA: TGTGCCAGCAGTTTATCCTGGACTAGACAAGAGACCCAGTACTTC.

This chain uses TRBV20-1 with TRBJ2-1; D uncertain. CDR3 length: 10 residues. V lost 7 bases and J lost 4, with 5 bases in between. Germline V gene lookup returns CDR1 DFQATT and CDR2 SNEGSKA (reference sequence). Here the CDR3 reads CSVPYNEQFF. DNA for the CDR3: TGCAGTGTCCCGTACAATGAGCAGTTCTTC.

J is TRBJ2-7 and V is TRBV4-3; unclear D gene. Germline V gives CDR1 LGHNA, CDR2 YSLEER. The CDR3 covers 14 residues. Between the trimmed V and J ends, which lost 1 base and 3 bases, there was a span of 10 bases. This chain's CDR3 is CASSQGQQIYEQYF. CDR3 DNA: TGCGCCAGCAGCCAAGGGCAACAAATCTACGAGCAGTACTTC.

V usage is TRBV6-5 and J usage is TRBJ1-1; D not certain. Germline lookup yields CDR1 MNHEY and CDR2 SVGAGI. The CDR3 contains 13 residues. V was shortened by 6 bases and J by 4 bases, with 12 bases between the two germline ends. DNA of the CDR3: TGTGCCAGCAGCTTCGCGACGGGCACTGAAGCTTTCTTT. Its protein is CASSFATGTEAFF.

V usage is TRBV6-2 or TRBV6-3 and J usage is TRBJ2-7; no clear D. Deletions cut 0 bases from V and 2 bases from J, with 11 bases between. The CDR3 runs 15 residues. In germline, CDR1 is MNHEY, CDR2 SVGEGT. CDR3 nucleotides: TGTGCCAGCAGTTACTCTACGGATTTGGCCTACGAGCAGTACTTC. Translating it yields CASSYSTDLAYEQYF.

The chain combines TRBV24-1 with TRBJ1-2, with D unclear. V dropped 9 bases and J dropped 0 bases, with 1 base sitting between them. Germline CDR1 reads KGHDR; CDR2 reads SFDVKD. The CDR3 contains 10 residues. The CDR3 DNA reads as TGTGCCACCCCTAACTATGGCTACACCTTC. Translating it yields CATPNYGYTF.

This chain uses TRBV30 with TRBJ1-5; perhaps TRBD1 as D (5 bases). The CDR3 is 19 residues long. V lost 2 bases, J lost 1 base, and 24 bases lay in between. Germline V gives CDR1 GTSNPN, CDR2 SVGIG (reference sequence). In nucleotides, the CDR3 is TGTGCCTGGAGTCCATTTGGGGGGGATCTCTTCGCAAGCAATCAGCCCCAGCATTTT. Protein sequence: CAWSPFGGDLFASNQPQHF.

The chain recombines TRBV10-3 with TRBJ2-6; D is ambiguous. The CDR3 extends over 15 amino acids. V was clipped by 2 bases and J by 4 bases, with 9 bases between them. Germline V gives CDR1 ENHRY, CDR2 SYGVKD. The DNA of the CDR3 is TGTGCCATCAGTGAGCTTTCTGCGGGGGCCAACGTCCTGACTTTC. Residues: CAISELSAGANVLTF.

This clone has a handful of counts. The chain uses TRBV6-6 and TRBJ2-2; unclear D gene. Between the trimmed V and J ends, which lost 2 bases and 8 bases, there was a span of 9 bases. This CDR3 region has 13 residues. CDR1 is MNHNY and CDR2 is SVGAGI in the germline V gene (reference sequence). CDR3 sequence reads: CASSYGAGGELFF. The CDR3 bases are TGTGCCAGCAGTTACGGCGCAGGAGGGGAGCTGTTTTTT.

This chain uses TRBV19 with TRBJ1-6; D ambiguous. The V end was cut by 4 bases, the J end by 10 bases, with 8 bases between. CDR1 LNHDA and CDR2 SQIVND come from the germline V gene (reference sequence). The CDR3 runs to 12 residues. The CDR3 nucleotides read TGTGCCAGTAGTAGCCGACACTCACCCCTCCACTTT. Its translation: CASSSRHSPLHF. The variable domain in full, with the rest retrieved from reference TRBV19 and TRBJ1-6, is DGGITQSPKYLFRKEGQNVTLSCEQNLNHDAMYWYRQDPGQGLRLIYYSQIVNDFQKGDIAEGYSVSREKKESFPLTVTSAQKNPTAFYLCASSSRHSPLHFGNGTRLTVT.

The rearrangement links TRBV4-3 to TRBJ2-7; the match to TRBD1 covers 10 bases. The CDR3 contains 13 residues. CDR1 LGHNA and CDR2 YSLEER come from the germline V gene. V dropped 5 bases and J dropped 7; count of bases not matched to a gene: 5. The CDR3 protein is CASSTPGQGEQYF. For the CDR3, the DNA is TGCGCCAGCAGCACGCCGGGACAGGGGGAGCAGTACTTC.

The J gene is TRBJ1-4, the V gene TRBV7-6; D remains ambiguous. Germline V gene lookup returns CDR1 SGHVS and CDR2 FNYEAQ. The ends were cut back, 6 bases at V and 0 bases at J, with 14 bases in the middle. This CDR3 spans 16 amino acids. CDR3 loop: CASSLFDTATNEKLFF. Here the CDR3 DNA reads TGTGCCAGCAGTCTTTTCGACACTGCAACTAATGAAAAACTGTTTTTT.

The chain joins TRBV28 to TRBJ1-5; no clear D. V gave up 7 bases and J gave up 6 bases, with 13 bases separating them. Germline V gives CDR1 MDHEN, CDR2 SYDVKM. The CDR3 sequence is 13 residues long. The CDR3 coding sequence is TGTGCCAGCACCCGTAGTGGGTTTCAGCCCCAGCATTTT. Its protein product is CASTRSGFQPQHF.

The gene calls are TRBV27 and TRBJ1-2, with 9 positions matching TRBD1. J gave up 7 bases and V 6 bases, and 12 bases lay outside the gene matches. This CDR3 spans 15 amino acids. Germline-derived CDR1 and CDR2 are MNHEY and SMNVEV (reference sequence). The CDR3, as DNA: TGTGCCAGCAGGGTAGCCGCGGGACAGGGTTTTGGCTACACCTTC. Protein sequence: CASRVAAGQGFGYTF.

This clone was found once. V is TRBV19 and J is TRBJ2-7; D is unclear. This CDR3 contains 14 residues. V was trimmed by 3 bases and J by 3 bases, leaving 12 bases between them. Germline values: CDR1 LNHDA, CDR2 SQIVND (reference sequence). CDR3 DNA: TGTGCCAGTAGTATTTTTGGCGGAAACTACGAGCAGTACTTC. Translation: CASSIFGGNYEQYF.

V gene TRBV30 combines with J gene TRBJ2-7; D remains ambiguous. V was cut by 0 bases and J by 11 bases, with 11 bases left in between. Germline V lookup: CDR1 GTSNPN, CDR2 SVGIG (reference sequence). This CDR3 region has 11 residues. As DNA, the CDR3 is TGTGCCTGGAGTGTAGAGGCTAGTGAGTACTTC. Translated, it gives CAWSVEASEYF.

V usage is TRBV3-1 (or the pseudogene TRBV3-2) and J usage is TRBJ2-6, with D uncertain. The CDR3 is 17 amino acids. V shed 1 base and J shed 0 bases, with 10 bases lying between them. Germline V lookup: CDR1 LGHDT, CDR2 YNNKEL (reference sequence). CDR3 bases: TGTGCCAGCAGCCAAGGGGTTGGGGTCTCTGGGGCCAACGTCCTGACTTTC. It translates to CASSQGVGVSGANVLTF.

The chain uses TRBV5-4 and TRBJ2-5; D not certain. V dropped 4 bases and J dropped 0 bases, with 10 bases sitting between them. The V gene's germline CDR1 is SGHNT and CDR2 YYREEE (reference sequence). The CDR3 is made up of 14 amino acids. The CDR3 DNA reads as TGTGCCAGCAGCCGTGACGGAGACCAAGAGACCCAGTACTTC. Its protein product is CASSRDGDQETQYF.

The chain joins TRBV4-3 to TRBJ2-1, with 8 bases fitting TRBD1. Germline loops: CDR1 LGHNA, CDR2 YSLEER. The CDR3 extends over 15 amino acids. With 4 bases clipped from V and 4 bases from J, the junction kept 6 bases outside the gene matches. In nucleotides, the CDR3 is TGCGCCAGCAGCCTCGGGACAGGCCAGTACAATGAGCAGTTCTTC. Protein: CASSLGTGQYNEQFF.